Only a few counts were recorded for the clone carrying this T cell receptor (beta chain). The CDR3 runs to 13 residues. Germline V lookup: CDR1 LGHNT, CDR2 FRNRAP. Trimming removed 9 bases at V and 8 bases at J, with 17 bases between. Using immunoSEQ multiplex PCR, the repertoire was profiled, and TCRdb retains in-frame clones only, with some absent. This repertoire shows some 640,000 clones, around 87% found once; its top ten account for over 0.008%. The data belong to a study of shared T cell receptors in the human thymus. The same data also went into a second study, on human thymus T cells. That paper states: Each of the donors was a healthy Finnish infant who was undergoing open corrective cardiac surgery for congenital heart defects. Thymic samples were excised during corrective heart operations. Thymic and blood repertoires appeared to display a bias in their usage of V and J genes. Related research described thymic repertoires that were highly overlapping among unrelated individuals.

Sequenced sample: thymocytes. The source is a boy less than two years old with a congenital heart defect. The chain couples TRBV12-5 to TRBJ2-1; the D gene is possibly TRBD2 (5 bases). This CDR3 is CASDPTRTDEQFF. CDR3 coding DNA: TGTGCTAGCGACCCTACTAGAACTGATGAGCAGTTCTTC.